Below, one T cell receptor (beta chain) is given with its context. What it binds is unknown. Unrecorded immune exposure was likely among donors, who were nominally healthy when sampled. Use of 60 Vbeta and 13 Jbeta primers characterized the PCR. Assay: immunoSEQ multiplex PCR; the TCRdb copy retains only in-frame clones and omits some. The sample table sets out about 88,000 clones. The sample belongs to a study of cytomegalovirus exposure and HLA in healthy donors. Study conclusions and caveats: Follow-up analysis later connected one missense variant in DCLRE1C with trimming of TCR beta V- and J-genes.

This TCR was sampled from a girl between 5 and 17 years old in good health and CMV-seropositive. Sequenced: PBMCs.

The CDR3 here is CASSLGGPGDTQYF. The CDR3 DNA reads TGCGCCAGCAGCTTGGGGGGCCCAGGGGATACGCAGTATTTT. This chain uses TRBV5-1 with TRBJ2-3; D may be TRBD1 (5 bases). The germline V gene encodes CDR1 SGHRS and CDR2 YFSETQ. The CDR3 sequence is 14 residues long. The ends were cut back, 0 bases at V and 6 bases at J, with 11 bases in the middle.